Listed below are T cell receptor beta chains from one sample, sequenced in a study of Ad26.COV2.S vaccination and SARS-CoV-2 variants. Profiled with immunoSEQ multiplex PCR; TCRdb holds only in-frame clones, not every one. The table has roughly 380,000 clones, 92% seen once. Specimen: peripheral blood, collected after recovery from COVID-19. The receptors derive from a human donor who had recovered from COVID-19. The conserved cysteine and the conserved F or W are not part of the CDR3 here. Not every row has a clone size; where given, it reads once, few, many or a size class.

TRBV27,TRBJ2-3,NA,ASSGNRDTADTQY
TRBV10-2,TRBJ2-7,NA,ASSVVGGGEQY
TRBV6-5,TRBJ1-3,NA,ASSPRGRIGNTIY
TRBV5-1,TRBJ1-1,NA,ASSLGQGSSEAF
TRBV6-5,TRBJ1-2,NA,ASSYSADYGYT
TRBV4-1,TRBJ1-4,NA,ASSQGVTLEKLF
TRBV5-8,TRBJ2-3,once,ASSLSGGRTDTQY
TRBV2,TRBJ1-4,NA,ASRPLGQSNEKLF
TRBV19,TRBJ2-3,NA,ASSRLAGGTSTDTQY
TRBV9,TRBJ2-7,NA,ASSPRAQAYEQY
TRBV9,TRBJ2-5,few,ASSARDAAQETQY